These 27 T cell receptor beta chains were sequenced from one sample in a study of T cells in Graves' hyperthyroidism and ophthalmopathy. Using RNA transcripts as the source, TCR beta CDR3 regions were amplified. Primed by the HTBI set, a first-round RT-PCR was run on the TCR CDR3. TCRdb ran MiXCR on the multiplex PCR reads and lists one entry per CDR3 protein. The sample yields around 300,000 distinct CDR3 sequences, roughly an eighth seen once. Material: blood. The receptors come from a woman between 40 and 55 years old with Graves' ophthalmopathy.

The chain recombines TRBV27 with TRBJ2-1, with 11 positions matching TRBD2. The CDR3 extends over 17 amino acids. Trimming removed 3 bases from V and 0 bases from J; junction bases left unmatched: 4. Germline CDR1 reads MNHEY; CDR2 reads SMNVEV (reference sequence). The CDR3 is CASSFSSGGSSYNEQFF. In nucleotides, the CDR3 is TGTGCCAGCAGTTTCTCTAGCGGGGGGAGCTCCTACAATGAGCAGTTCTTC.

This clonotype has at least ten counts. V and J are TRBV7-9 and TRBJ1-1; the D gene is possibly TRBD1 (6 bases). V lost 1 base and J lost 9, with 12 bases in between. Germline V gives CDR1 SEHNR, CDR2 FQNEAQ (reference sequence). This CDR3 comprises 13 residues. CDR3 amino acids: CASSLGQDVKAFF. CDR3 sequence (DNA): TGTGCCAGCAGCTTAGGACAGGATGTAAAAGCTTTCTTT.

This clonotype came up many times. This chain uses TRBV11-2 with TRBJ2-5; 8 nucleotides align to TRBD1. Germline V gives CDR1 SGHAT, CDR2 FQNNGV. V was pared by 5 bases and J by 5 bases, with 10 bases of the junction left unmatched. This CDR3 has 15 amino acids. The CDR3 DNA sequence: TGTGCCAGCAGCACATGGCGACAGGGGTTCGAGACCCAGTACTTC. Amino acid sequence: CASSTWRQGFETQYF. Complete variable domain (other parts from reference TRBV11-2 and TRBJ2-5): EAGVAQSPRYKIIEKRQSVAFWCNPISGHATLYWYQQILGQGPKLLIQFQNNGVVDDSQLPKDRFSAERLKGVDSTLKIQPAKLEDSAVYLCASSTWRQGFETQYFGPGTRLLVL.

The chain employs TRBV2 and TRBJ1-4, with a weak D call TRBD1 (6 bases). Germline CDR1 SNHLY, CDR2 FYNNEI. Trimming shortened V by 8 bases and J by 4 bases, and 11 bases separated the two germline ends. The CDR3 contains 13 residues. The CDR3 region has the DNA TGTGCCAGCGGACAGACTGTTAATGAAAAACTGTTTTTT. Translating gives CASGQTVNEKLFF.

This clonotype appeared a few times. This chain uses TRBV19 with TRBJ2-2; possibly TRBD2 for D (6 bases). Germline V gene sequence: CDR1 LNHDA, CDR2 SQIVND (reference sequence). CDR3 length: 19 residues. Trimming took off 7 bases at V and 6 bases at J, with 30 bases between the two ends. The CDR3, as DNA: TGTGCCAGTATTACTTGGGGGGTAGCCGGTCAGGGAGCGGCCGGGGAGCTGTTTTTT. Translated: CASITWGVAGQGAAGELFF.

Comments on this clonotype: A junction end diverges from the germline sequence, so it may reflect a read error. Written as DNA, the CDR3 is TGCGCCAGCAGTCTCCGGCGACTGGAGAGACTTAGCACAGATACGCAGTATTTT. It specifies CASSLRRLERLSTDTQYF. V is TRBV6-2 or TRBV6-3 and J is TRBJ2-3; D not resolved. CDR3 length: 18 residues. From germline, CDR1 is MNHEY and CDR2 SVGEGT.

This rearrangement joins TRBV5-5 to TRBJ1-1; no firm D call. Trimming shortened V by 0 bases and J by 0 bases, and 3 bases separated the two germline ends. The CDR3 is made up of 13 amino acids. Germline assignment: CDR1 SGHKS and CDR2 YYEKEE (reference sequence). The CDR3 reads CASSLVLNTEAFF. CDR3 DNA sequence: TGTGCCAGCAGCTTGGTCCTGAACACTGAAGCTTTCTTT.

This clonotype was counted at least ten times. This chain links TRBV19 with TRBJ2-3; no definite D call. The V gene's germline CDR1 is LNHDA and CDR2 SQIVND (reference sequence). Trimming left V 7 bases short and J 4 bases short, with 18 bases between. The CDR3 loop spans 15 amino acids. CDR3 sequence reads: CASIGRQDHSDTQYF. CDR3 DNA: TGTGCCAGTATAGGTCGGCAGGATCATTCAGATACGCAGTATTTT.

V is TRBV7-9 and J is TRBJ2-2, with 8 bases identical to TRBD1. With 3 bases clipped from V and 5 bases from J, the junction kept 11 bases outside the gene matches. The CDR3 runs 17 residues. The germline V gene encodes CDR1 SEHNR and CDR2 FQNEAQ (reference sequence). The CDR3, as DNA: TGTGCCAGCAGCTTGGGGTCCCCAGGGGGCGAGACCGGGGAGCTGTTTTTT. Encoded protein: CASSLGSPGGETGELFF.

This clonotype came up many times. The chain couples TRBV12-5 to TRBJ2-5, with 7 nucleotides matching TRBD2. The CDR3 has 17 amino acids. Unmatched junction bases numbered 11, after V lost 0 bases and J lost 4 bases. CDR1 and CDR2 from the germline V gene are LGHNT and FRNRAP. CDR3 DNA sequence: TGTGCTAGTGGTTTGGTATGGGGAGCGGGGCATCGAGAGACCCAGTACTTC. This codes for CASGLVWGAGHRETQYF.

This clonotype was detected only a few times. This chain joins TRBV3-1 and TRBJ1-3, with D maybe TRBD1 (5 bases). CDR1 and CDR2 from the germline V gene are LGHDT and YNNKEL (reference sequence). Trimming removed 0 bases at V and 4 bases at J, with 19 bases between. The CDR3 is 18 amino acids. The CDR3 nucleotides are TGTGCCAGCAGCCAAGAGGGGCTAAGTGGCTCCCTAGGAAACACCATATATTTT. This sequence encodes CASSQEGLSGSLGNTIYF.

This clonotype turned up a few times. Written as DNA, the CDR3 is TGTGCCAGTAGGACAGGGAAAAACACCATATATTTT. Residues: CASRTGKNTIYF. V usage is TRBV6-1 and J usage is TRBJ1-3; 8 nucleotides align to TRBD1. The CDR3 covers 12 residues. V dropped 9 bases and J dropped 6; count of bases not matched to a gene: 4. The germline gives CDR1 MNHNS, CDR2 SASEGT.

The chain joins TRBV10-3 to TRBJ2-5, with 9 nucleotides matching TRBD2. The junction had 7 bases not matched to a gene; V was cut back by 3 bases and J by 5 bases. Germline V gene lookup returns CDR1 ENHRY and CDR2 SYGVKD. CDR3 length: 15 amino acids. The CDR3 coding sequence is TGTGCCATCAGTGATGTGCTAGCGGGAAGGGAGACCCAGTACTTC. Its translation is CAISDVLAGRETQYF.

This clonotype was picked up a small number of times. The rearrangement uses TRBV6-1 and TRBJ2-3; 7 nucleotides agree with TRBD1. The CDR3 has 17 amino acids. Germline V gene sequence: CDR1 MNHNS, CDR2 SASEGT. Losses at the gene ends were 7 bases for V and 2 bases for J; bases not matched to a gene: 15. The CDR3 sequence is CASKPGQVVPHTDTQYF. CDR3 DNA sequence: TGTGCCAGCAAACCCGGACAGGTGGTCCCACACACAGATACGCAGTATTTT.

In this sample, this clonotype turned up a few times. The chain carries TRBV14 and TRBJ1-5, with 10 bases lining up with TRBD1. V was pared by 1 base and J by 3 bases, with 6 bases of the junction left unmatched. This CDR3 spans 17 amino acids. Germline V gene sequence: CDR1 SGHDN, CDR2 FVKESK. Here the CDR3 reads CASSQGRQGANNQPQHF. CDR3 DNA: TGTGCCAGCAGCCAAGGTCGACAGGGGGCTAACAATCAGCCCCAGCATTTT.

This clonotype was observed a handful of times. The chain is built from TRBV19 and TRBJ1-4, with D hard to call. Germline V gene sequence: CDR1 LNHDA, CDR2 SQIVND (reference sequence). The ends were cut back, 5 bases at V and 7 bases at J, with 17 bases in the middle. This CDR3 is 15 amino acids long. CDR3 in DNA: TGTGCCAGTAGTCCCCAGGACCGGGTGCGTGAAAAACTGTTTTTT. Protein sequence: CASSPQDRVREKLFF.

The rearrangement joins TRBV20-1 to TRBJ2-5, with TRBD1 matching 8 bases. After removal of 7 bases from V and 5 bases from J, the junction contained 9 bases not matched to a gene. The CDR3 has 13 amino acids. Per the germline V gene, CDR1 is DFQATT and CDR2 is SNEGSKA (reference sequence). The CDR3 loop reads CSGRDRRGETQYF. CDR3 DNA sequence: TGCAGTGGGAGGGACAGGCGAGGGGAGACCCAGTACTTC.

The chain recombines TRBV18 with TRBJ1-1; 7 bases fit TRBD1. In germline, CDR1 is KGHSH, CDR2 LQKENI. This CDR3 has 15 residues. After removal of 5 bases from V and 6 bases from J, the junction contained 12 bases not matched to a gene. In nucleotides, the CDR3 is TGTGCCAGCTCAGTAAACACAGGGGAGGCCGCTGAAGCTTTCTTT. Its translation is CASSVNTGEAAEAFF.

This chain uses TRBV5-4 with TRBJ2-1; 7 bases fit TRBD2. Per germline, CDR1 SGHNT and CDR2 YYREEE (reference sequence). With V trimmed by 1 base and J by 3 bases, 7 bases remained unmatched. The CDR3 spans 16 residues. The CDR3 bases are TGTGCCAGCAGCTTGTCTTACGCGGGAGACTACAATGAGCAGTTCTTC. The encoded protein is CASSLSYAGDYNEQFF.

The chain recombines TRBV3-1 with TRBJ2-1; 14 positions match TRBD2. This CDR3 region has 17 residues. CDR1 and CDR2 from the germline V gene are LGHDT and YNNKEL (reference sequence). The V and J ends lost 4 bases and 8 bases, in that order; junction bases with no gene match: 10. CDR3 loop: CASSPTGLAGVKDEQFF. CDR3 coding DNA: TGTGCCAGCAGCCCTACGGGACTAGCGGGAGTAAAGGATGAGCAGTTCTTC.

This clonotype was seen ten or more times. The chain carries TRBV7-9 and TRBJ1-3, with D uncertain. The germline V and J ends were trimmed by 6 bases and 0 bases, with 6 bases remaining between them. The CDR3 consists of 13 residues. CDR1 is SEHNR and CDR2 is FQNEAQ in the germline V gene (reference sequence). This chain's CDR3 is CASRAASGNTIYF. For the CDR3, the DNA is TGTGCCAGCAGGGCAGCCTCTGGAAACACCATATATTTT.

This clonotype was seen many times. The gene calls are TRBV7-2 and TRBJ1-5, with 11 bases lining up with TRBD1. V lost 5 bases and J lost 4; bases outside the gene matches: 4. Germline lookup yields CDR1 SGHTA and CDR2 FQGNSA. This CDR3 comprises 15 residues. CDR3 region: CASSEDRGRNQPQHF. As DNA, the CDR3 is TGTGCCAGCAGCGAGGACAGGGGGCGTAATCAGCCCCAGCATTTT.

This clonotype was counted many times. The rearrangement uses TRBV7-2 and TRBJ2-7, with D maybe TRBD1 (6 bases). The CDR3 spans 14 residues. Trimming removed 5 bases from V and 2 bases from J, with 13 bases in between. From germline, CDR1 is SGHTA and CDR2 FQGNSA. In nucleotides, the CDR3 is TGTGCCAGCAGCCCAACAGGGAAGGCCTACGAGCAGTACTTC. Translated: CASSPTGKAYEQYF.

J is TRBJ2-5 and V is TRBV10-3; D may be TRBD2 (5 bases). This CDR3 is 13 amino acids long. V gave up 10 bases and J gave up 4 bases, with 16 bases separating them. Germline CDR1 and CDR2: ENHRY and SYGVKD. The CDR3 nucleotides read TGTGCCACGCAACAACTAGATTTAGAGACCCAGTACTTC. It yields the protein CATQQLDLETQYF.

This clonotype was observed at least ten times. This chain connects TRBV2 to TRBJ2-3, with D possibly matching TRBD2 (7 bases). V was shortened by 2 bases and J by 3 bases, with 21 bases between the two germline ends. CDR1 and CDR2 from the germline V gene are SNHLY and FYNNEI. The CDR3 consists of 18 residues. CDR3: CASSELGIMGGATDTQYF. CDR3 nucleotides: TGTGCCAGCAGTGAACTCGGTATCATGGGGGGGGCTACAGATACGCAGTATTTT.

The rearrangement joins TRBV10-3 to TRBJ2-3; the D gene is possibly TRBD2 (6 bases). With 5 bases removed from V and 0 bases from J, the gap between germline ends came to 21 bases. The germline CDR1 and CDR2 sequences are ENHRY and SYGVKD. The CDR3 is 18 amino acids. CDR3: CAISKSGTSRSSTDTQYF. Here the CDR3 DNA reads TGTGCCATCAGTAAAAGTGGGACTTCTCGATCTAGCACAGATACGCAGTATTTT.

This clonotype was detected many times. The chain couples TRBV25-1 to TRBJ2-4; the D gene is possibly TRBD2 (6 bases). V shed 3 bases and J shed 6 bases, with 9 bases lying between them. Germline CDR1 and CDR2: MGHDK and SYGVNS. CDR3 length equals 13 residues. DNA of the CDR3: TGTGCCAGCAGTGAGTACGGGGGAAACATTCAGTACTTC. It encodes CASSEYGGNIQYF.